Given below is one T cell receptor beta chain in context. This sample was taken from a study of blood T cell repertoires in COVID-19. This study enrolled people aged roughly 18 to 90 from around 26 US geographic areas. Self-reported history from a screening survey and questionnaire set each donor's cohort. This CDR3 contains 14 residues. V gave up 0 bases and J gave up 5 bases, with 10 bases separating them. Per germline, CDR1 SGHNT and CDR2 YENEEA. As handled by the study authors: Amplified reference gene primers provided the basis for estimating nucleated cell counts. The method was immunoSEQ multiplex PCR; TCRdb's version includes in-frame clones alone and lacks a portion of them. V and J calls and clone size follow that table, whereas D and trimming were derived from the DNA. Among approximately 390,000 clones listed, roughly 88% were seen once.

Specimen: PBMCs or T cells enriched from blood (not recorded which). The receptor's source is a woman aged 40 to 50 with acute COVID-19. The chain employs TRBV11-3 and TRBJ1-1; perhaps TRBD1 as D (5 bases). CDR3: CASSLEVRGTEAFF. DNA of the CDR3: TGTGCCAGCAGCTTAGAAGTAAGGGGAACTGAAGCTTTCTTT.